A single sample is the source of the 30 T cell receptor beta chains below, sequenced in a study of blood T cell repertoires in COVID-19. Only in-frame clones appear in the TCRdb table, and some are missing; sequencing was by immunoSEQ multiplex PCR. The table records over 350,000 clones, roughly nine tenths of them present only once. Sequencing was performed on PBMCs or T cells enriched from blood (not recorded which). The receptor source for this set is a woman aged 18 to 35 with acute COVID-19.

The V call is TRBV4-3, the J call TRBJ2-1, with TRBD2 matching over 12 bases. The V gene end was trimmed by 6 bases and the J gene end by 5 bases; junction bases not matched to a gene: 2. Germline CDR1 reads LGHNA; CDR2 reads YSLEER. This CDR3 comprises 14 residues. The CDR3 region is CASRRLAGDNEQFF. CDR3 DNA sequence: TGCGCCAGCAGAAGACTAGCGGGAGACAATGAGCAGTTCTTC.

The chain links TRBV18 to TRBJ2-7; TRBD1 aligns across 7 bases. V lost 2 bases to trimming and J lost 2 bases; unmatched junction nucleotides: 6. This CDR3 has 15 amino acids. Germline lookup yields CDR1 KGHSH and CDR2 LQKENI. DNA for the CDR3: TGTGCCAGCTCACCAAATAGGGACAGCACCTACGAGCAGTACTTC. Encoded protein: CASSPNRDSTYEQYF.

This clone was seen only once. This chain's CDR3 is CASSFQGLNYGYTF. CDR3 nucleotide sequence: TGTGCCAGCAGCTTCCAAGGACTTAACTATGGCTACACCTTC. This chain links TRBV11-3 with TRBJ1-2; no definite D call. The CDR3 runs to 14 residues. V was shortened by 3 bases and J by 1 base, with 9 bases between the two germline ends. The germline V gene encodes CDR1 SGHNT and CDR2 YENEEA.

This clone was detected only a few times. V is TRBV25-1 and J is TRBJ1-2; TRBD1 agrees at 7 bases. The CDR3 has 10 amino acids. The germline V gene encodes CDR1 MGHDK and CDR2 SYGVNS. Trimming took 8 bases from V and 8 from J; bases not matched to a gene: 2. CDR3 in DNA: TGTGCCAGCGAACAGGGGGGCTACACCTTC. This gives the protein CASEQGGYTF.

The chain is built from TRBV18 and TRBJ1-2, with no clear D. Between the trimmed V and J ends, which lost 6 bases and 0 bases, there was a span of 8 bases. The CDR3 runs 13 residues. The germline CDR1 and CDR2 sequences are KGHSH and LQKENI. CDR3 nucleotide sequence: TGTGCCAGCTCCGAGTCGACTAACTATGGCTACACCTTC. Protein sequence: CASSESTNYGYTF. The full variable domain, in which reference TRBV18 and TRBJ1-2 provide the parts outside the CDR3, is NAGVMQNPRHLVRRRGQEARLRCSPMKGHSHVYWYRQLPEEGLKFMVYLQKENIIDESGMPKERFSAEFPKEGPSILRIQQVVRGDSAAYFCASSESTNYGYTFGSGTRLTVV.

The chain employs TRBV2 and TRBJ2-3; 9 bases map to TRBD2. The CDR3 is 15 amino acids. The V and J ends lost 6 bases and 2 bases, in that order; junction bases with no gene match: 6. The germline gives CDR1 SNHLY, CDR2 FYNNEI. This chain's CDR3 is CASRRVAGATDTQYF. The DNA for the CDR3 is TGTGCCAGCAGGAGGGTAGCGGGAGCCACAGATACGCAGTATTTT.

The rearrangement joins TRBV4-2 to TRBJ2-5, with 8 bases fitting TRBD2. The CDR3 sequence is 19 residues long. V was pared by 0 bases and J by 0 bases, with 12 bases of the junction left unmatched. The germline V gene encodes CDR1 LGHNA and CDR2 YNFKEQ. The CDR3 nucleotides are TGTGCCAGCAGCCAAGATCCGGGGAGCGGGGGCAGGTACCAAGAGACCCAGTACTTC. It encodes CASSQDPGSGGRYQETQYF.

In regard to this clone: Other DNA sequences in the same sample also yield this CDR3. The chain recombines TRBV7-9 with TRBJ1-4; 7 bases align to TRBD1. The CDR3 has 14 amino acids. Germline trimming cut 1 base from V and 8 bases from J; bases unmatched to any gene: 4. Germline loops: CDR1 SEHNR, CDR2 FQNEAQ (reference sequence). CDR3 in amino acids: CASSLGQGDEKLFF. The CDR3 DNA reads TGTGCCAGCAGCTTAGGTCAGGGGGACGAAAAACTGTTTTTT.

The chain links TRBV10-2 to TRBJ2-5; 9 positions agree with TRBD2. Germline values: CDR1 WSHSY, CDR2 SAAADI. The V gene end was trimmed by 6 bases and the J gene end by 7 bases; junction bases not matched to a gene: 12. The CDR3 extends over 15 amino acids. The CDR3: CASRAASGTIGTQYF. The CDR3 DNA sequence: TGCGCCAGCAGGGCCGCTAGCGGGACCATCGGGACCCAGTACTTC.

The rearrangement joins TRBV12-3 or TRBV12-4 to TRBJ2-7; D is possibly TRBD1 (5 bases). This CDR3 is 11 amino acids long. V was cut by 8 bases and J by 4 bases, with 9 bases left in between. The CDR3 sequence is CASAKGYEQYF. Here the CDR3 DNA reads TGTGCCAGCGCTAAGGGGTACGAGCAGTACTTC.

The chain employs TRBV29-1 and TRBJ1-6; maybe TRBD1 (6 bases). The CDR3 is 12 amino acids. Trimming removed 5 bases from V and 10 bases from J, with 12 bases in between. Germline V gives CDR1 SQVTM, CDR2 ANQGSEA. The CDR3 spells CSVRAGTSPLHF. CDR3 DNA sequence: TGCAGCGTTCGGGCAGGGACATCACCCCTCCACTTT. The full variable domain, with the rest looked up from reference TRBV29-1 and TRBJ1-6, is SAVISQKPSRDICQRGTSLTIQCQVDSQVTMMFWYRQQPGQSLTLIATANQGSEATYESGFVIDKFPISRPNLTFSTLTVSNMSPEDSSIYLCSVRAGTSPLHFGNGTRLTVT.

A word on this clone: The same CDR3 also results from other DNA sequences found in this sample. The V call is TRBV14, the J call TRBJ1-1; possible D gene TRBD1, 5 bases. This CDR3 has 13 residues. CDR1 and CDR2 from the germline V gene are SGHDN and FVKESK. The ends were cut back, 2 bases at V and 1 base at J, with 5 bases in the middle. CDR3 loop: CASSQQGNTEAFF. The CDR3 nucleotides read TGTGCCAGCAGCCAACAGGGGAACACTGAAGCTTTCTTT. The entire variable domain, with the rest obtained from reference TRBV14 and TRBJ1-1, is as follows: EAGVTQFPSHSVIEKGQTVTLRCDPISGHDNLYWYRRVMGKEIKFLLHFVKESKQDESGMPNNRFLAERTGGTYSTLKVQPAELEDSGVYFCASSQQGNTEAFFGQGTRLTVV.

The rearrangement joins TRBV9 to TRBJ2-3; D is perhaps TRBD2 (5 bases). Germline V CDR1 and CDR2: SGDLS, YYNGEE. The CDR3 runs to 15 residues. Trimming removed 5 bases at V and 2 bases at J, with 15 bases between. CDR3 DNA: TGTGCCAGCAGGGGAGTGGGCAGAGACACAGATACGCAGTATTTT. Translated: CASRGVGRDTDTQYF. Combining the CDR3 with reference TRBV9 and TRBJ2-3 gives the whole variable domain DSGVTQTPKHLITATGQRVTLRCSPRSGDLSVYWYQQSLDQGLQFLIQYYNGEERAKGNILERFSAQQFPDLHSELNLSSLELGDSALYFCASRGVGRDTDTQYFGPGTRLTVL.

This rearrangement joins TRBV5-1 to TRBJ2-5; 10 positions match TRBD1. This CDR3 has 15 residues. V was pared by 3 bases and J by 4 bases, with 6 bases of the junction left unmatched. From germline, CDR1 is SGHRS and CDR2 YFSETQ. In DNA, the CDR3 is TGCGCCAGCAGCTCGGAGACAGGGGGCCTAGAGACCCAGTACTTC. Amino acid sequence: CASSSETGGLETQYF.

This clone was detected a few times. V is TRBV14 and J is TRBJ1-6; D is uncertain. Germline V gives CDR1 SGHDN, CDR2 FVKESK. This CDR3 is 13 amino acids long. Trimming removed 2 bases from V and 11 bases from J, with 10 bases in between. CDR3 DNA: TGTGCCAGCAGCCAAAACTCCGAAGCACCCCTCCACTTT. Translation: CASSQNSEAPLHF.

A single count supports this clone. The CDR3 loop reads CASSRQGGVRQPQHF. CDR3 nucleotide sequence: TGTGCCAGTAGTAGACAGGGTGGGGTAAGACAGCCCCAGCATTTT. The chain is built from TRBV19 and TRBJ1-5, with 7 bases lining up with TRBD1. The CDR3 is 15 residues long. V trimming: 4 bases; J trimming: 7 bases; junction bases outside the gene matches: 10. The germline CDR1 and CDR2 sequences are LNHDA and SQIVND (reference sequence).

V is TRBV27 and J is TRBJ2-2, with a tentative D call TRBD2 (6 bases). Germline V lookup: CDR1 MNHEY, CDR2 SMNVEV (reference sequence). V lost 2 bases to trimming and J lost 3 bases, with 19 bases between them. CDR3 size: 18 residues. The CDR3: CASSLPSLRRADTGELFF. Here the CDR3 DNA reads TGTGCCAGCAGTTTACCTAGCTTAAGGAGGGCCGACACCGGGGAGCTGTTTTTT.

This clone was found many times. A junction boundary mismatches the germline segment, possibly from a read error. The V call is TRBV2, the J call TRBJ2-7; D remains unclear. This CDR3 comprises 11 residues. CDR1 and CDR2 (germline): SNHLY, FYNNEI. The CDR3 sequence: CASSESFEQYF. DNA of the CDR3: TGTGCCAGCAGTGAATCCTTCGAGCAGTACTTC.

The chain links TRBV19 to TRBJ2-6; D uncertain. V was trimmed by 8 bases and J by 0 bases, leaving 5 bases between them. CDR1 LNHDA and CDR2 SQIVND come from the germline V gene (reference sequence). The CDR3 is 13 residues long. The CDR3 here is CASGHSGANVLTF. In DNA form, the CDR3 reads TGTGCCAGTGGGCACTCTGGGGCCAACGTCCTGACTTTC.

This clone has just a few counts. Written as DNA, the CDR3 is TGTGCCAGCAGCTTGACAGGGCCCAATGAGCAGTTCTTC. Translating gives CASSLTGPNEQFF. The chain couples TRBV5-6 to TRBJ2-1; a weak D match, TRBD1 (6 bases). The CDR3 sequence is 13 residues long. Trimming took off 1 base at V and 6 bases at J, with 8 bases between the two ends. CDR1 is SGHDT, CDR2 YYEEEE, per germline. The entire variable domain, with the rest obtained from reference TRBV5-6 and TRBJ2-1, is as follows: DAGVTQSPTHLIKTRGQQVTLRCSPKSGHDTVSWYQQALGQGPQFIFQYYEEEERQRGNFPDRFSGHQFPNYSSELNVNALLLGDSALYLCASSLTGPNEQFFGPGTRLTVL.

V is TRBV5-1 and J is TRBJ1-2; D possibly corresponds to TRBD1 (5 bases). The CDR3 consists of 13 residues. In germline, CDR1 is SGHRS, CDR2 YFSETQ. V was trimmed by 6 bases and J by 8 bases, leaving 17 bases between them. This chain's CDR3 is CASTPNDRTGYTF. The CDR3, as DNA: TGCGCCAGCACACCGAATGATCGGACAGGCTACACCTTC.

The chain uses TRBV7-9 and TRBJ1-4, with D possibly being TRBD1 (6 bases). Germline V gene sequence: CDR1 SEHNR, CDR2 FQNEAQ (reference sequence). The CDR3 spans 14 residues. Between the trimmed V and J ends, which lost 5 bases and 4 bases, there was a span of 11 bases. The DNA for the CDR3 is TGTGCCAGCAGCCTTGGACAGATTAATGAAAAACTGTTTTTT. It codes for CASSLGQINEKLFF.

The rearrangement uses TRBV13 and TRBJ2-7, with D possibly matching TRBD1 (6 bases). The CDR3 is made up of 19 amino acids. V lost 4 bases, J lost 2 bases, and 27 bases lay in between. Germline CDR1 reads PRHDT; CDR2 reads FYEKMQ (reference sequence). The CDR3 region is CASSSQGEHNRDFTYEQYF. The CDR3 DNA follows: TGTGCCAGCAGCTCACAGGGAGAACATAACAGGGATTTCACCTACGAGCAGTACTTC.

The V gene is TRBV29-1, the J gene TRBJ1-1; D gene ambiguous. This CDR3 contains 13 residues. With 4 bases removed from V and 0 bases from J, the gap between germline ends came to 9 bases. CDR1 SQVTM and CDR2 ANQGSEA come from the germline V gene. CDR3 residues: CSVASDLNTEAFF. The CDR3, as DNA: TGCAGCGTTGCATCCGACTTGAACACTGAAGCTTTCTTT.

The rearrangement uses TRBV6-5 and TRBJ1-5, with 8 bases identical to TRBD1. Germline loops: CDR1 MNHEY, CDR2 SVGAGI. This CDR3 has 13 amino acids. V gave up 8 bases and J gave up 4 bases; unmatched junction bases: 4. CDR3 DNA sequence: TGTGCCAGCCGGACAGGGATTAATCAGCCCCAGCATTTT. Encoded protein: CASRTGINQPQHF.

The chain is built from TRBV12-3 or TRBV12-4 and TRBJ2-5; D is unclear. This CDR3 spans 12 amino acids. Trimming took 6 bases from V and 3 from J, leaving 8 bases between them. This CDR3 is CASSQIEETQYF. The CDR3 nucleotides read TGTGCCAGCAGCCAGATTGAAGAGACCCAGTACTTC.

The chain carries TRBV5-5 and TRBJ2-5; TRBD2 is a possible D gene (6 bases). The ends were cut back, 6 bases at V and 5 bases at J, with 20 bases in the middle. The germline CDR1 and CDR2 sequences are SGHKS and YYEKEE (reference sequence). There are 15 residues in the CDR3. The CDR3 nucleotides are TGTGCCAGCACTCCCCCCGCGCGTGGGGGGGAGACCCAGTACTTC. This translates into CASTPPARGGETQYF.

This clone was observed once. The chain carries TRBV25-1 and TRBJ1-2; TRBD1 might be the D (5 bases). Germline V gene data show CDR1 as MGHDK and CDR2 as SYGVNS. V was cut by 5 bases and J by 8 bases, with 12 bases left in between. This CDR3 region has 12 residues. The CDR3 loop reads CASSQKTEGYTF. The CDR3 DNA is TGTGCCAGCAGTCAAAAGACAGAAGGCTACACCTTC.

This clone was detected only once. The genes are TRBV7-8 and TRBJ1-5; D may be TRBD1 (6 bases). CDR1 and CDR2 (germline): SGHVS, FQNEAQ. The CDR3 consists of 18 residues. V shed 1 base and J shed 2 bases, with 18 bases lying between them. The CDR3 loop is CASSLDLDSLEGNQPQHF. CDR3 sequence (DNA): TGTGCCAGCAGCTTAGATTTGGACAGCCTCGAGGGCAATCAGCCCCAGCATTTT.

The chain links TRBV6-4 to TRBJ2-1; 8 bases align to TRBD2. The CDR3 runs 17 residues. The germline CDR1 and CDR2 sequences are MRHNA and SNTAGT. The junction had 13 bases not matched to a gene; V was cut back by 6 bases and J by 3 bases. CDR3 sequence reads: CASSHTPRAGDYNEQFF. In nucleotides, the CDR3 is TGTGCCAGCAGCCATACCCCCCGAGCGGGAGACTACAATGAGCAGTTCTTC.